The text below deals with one T cell receptor (beta chain). In the authors' methods: Cell counts per sample came from amplifying reference gene primers. Repertoires were generated with immunoSEQ multiplex PCR, while TCRdb's copy carries only in-frame clones and drops some. V and J calls and clone size are copied from that table; D and trimming were computed from the DNA. The sample yields around 250,000 clones, approximately 87% seen once. These data are taken from a study of blood T cell repertoires in COVID-19. Background on the study: The origin of the acute and convalescent COVID-19 samples was the United States, Italy and Spain. PBMCs, B-cell-depleted T cells, or T cells were the source of the cDNA or gDNA that made up the material.

The ends lost 1 base at V and 4 bases at J; junction bases unmatched: 7. Looked up from germline, CDR1 is SGHAT and CDR2 is FQNNGV. CDR3 length equals 16 residues. The origin of this receptor is a man between 60 and 75 years old with acute or convalescent COVID-19. The chain employs TRBV11-2 and TRBJ2-1, with 7 bases aligning to TRBD2. Input material: peripheral blood. In DNA form, the CDR3 reads TGTGCCAGCAGCTTAGTAGGCGGGAGTCTGTACAATGAGCAGTTCTTC. It specifies CASSLVGGSLYNEQFF.